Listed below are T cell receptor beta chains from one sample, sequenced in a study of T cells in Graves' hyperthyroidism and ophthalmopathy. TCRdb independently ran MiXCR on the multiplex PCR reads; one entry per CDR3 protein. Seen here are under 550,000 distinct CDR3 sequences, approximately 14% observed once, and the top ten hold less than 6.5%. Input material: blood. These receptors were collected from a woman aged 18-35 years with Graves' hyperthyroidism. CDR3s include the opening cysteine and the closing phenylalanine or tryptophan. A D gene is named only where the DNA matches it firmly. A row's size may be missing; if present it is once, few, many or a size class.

CDR3 protein: CASSERTSGSGEQYF; CDR3 DNA: TGTGCCAGCAGTGAGCGGACTAGCGGGAGTGGCGAGCAGTACTTC; clone size: NA; J gene: TRBJ2-7; D gene: TRBD2; V gene: TRBV28
CDR3 protein: CASSAENQGTEAFF; CDR3 DNA: TGTGCCAGCAGCGCGGAGAATCAAGGCACTGAAGCTTTCTTT; clone size: NA; J gene: TRBJ1-1; D gene: NA; V gene: TRBV5-4
CDR3 protein: CASSPRPPYEQYF; CDR3 DNA: TGTGCCAGCAGCCCCCGCCCCCCCTACGAGCAGTACTTC; clone size: many; J gene: TRBJ2-7; D gene: NA; V gene: TRBV7-2
CDR3 protein: CSARDFGDYIKKEQFF; CDR3 DNA: TGCAGTGCTAGAGACTTTGGGGACTACATAAAAAAGGAGCAGTTCTTC; clone size: few; J gene: TRBJ2-1; D gene: TRBD2; V gene: TRBV20-1
CDR3 protein: CASSQDLRSQLGEQYF; CDR3 DNA: TGTGCCAGCAGCCAAGATTTACGATCCCAACTTGGCGAGCAGTACTTC; clone size: few; J gene: TRBJ2-7; D gene: NA; V gene: TRBV4-2
CDR3 protein: CASSPGTRNTEAFF; CDR3 DNA: TGTGCCAGCAGCCCAGGGACCAGGAACACTGAAGCTTTCTTT; clone size: many; J gene: TRBJ1-1; D gene: NA; V gene: TRBV28
CDR3 protein: CASSLGTKMGDEQFF; CDR3 DNA: TGTGCCAGCAGCTTGGGGACTAAGATGGGCGATGAGCAGTTCTTC; clone size: NA; J gene: TRBJ2-1; D gene: TRBD2; V gene: TRBV7-2
CDR3 protein: CASSRGQGEQYF; CDR3 DNA: TGTGCCAGCAGCCGCGGACAGGGCGAGCAGTACTTC; clone size: few; J gene: TRBJ2-7; D gene: TRBD1; V gene: TRBV5-6
CDR3 protein: CASSLSLEPFNIQYF; CDR3 DNA: TGTGCCAGCAGCTTAAGTTTAGAGCCCTTTAACATTCAGTACTTC; clone size: NA; J gene: TRBJ2-4; D gene: NA; V gene: TRBV7-9
CDR3 protein: CSAPDRGVSYGGYTF; CDR3 DNA: TGCAGTGCCCCGGACAGGGGGGTATCATACGGTGGCTACACCTTC; clone size: many; J gene: TRBJ1-2; D gene: TRBD1; V gene: TRBV20-1
CDR3 protein: CASSVGFTGELFF; CDR3 DNA: TGTGCCAGCAGTGTCGGCTTCACCGGGGAGCTGTTTTTT; clone size: many; J gene: TRBJ2-2; D gene: NA; V gene: TRBV6-1
CDR3 protein: CASSLPQGYNEQFF; CDR3 DNA: TGTGCCAGCAGTTTACCACAGGGATACAATGAGCAGTTCTTC; clone size: many; J gene: TRBJ2-1; D gene: NA; V gene: TRBV12-3/TRBV12-4
CDR3 protein: CASREQGANKNTIYF; CDR3 DNA: TGTGCCAGCAGGGAACAGGGGGCAAATAAGAACACCATATATTTT; clone size: few; J gene: TRBJ1-3; D gene: TRBD1; V gene: TRBV2
CDR3 protein: CASSSSSRAQPQHF; CDR3 DNA: TGTGCCAGCAGTTCTTCCAGCCGGGCTCAGCCCCAGCATTTT; clone size: many; J gene: TRBJ1-5; D gene: NA; V gene: TRBV12-3/TRBV12-4
CDR3 protein: CASSSDRGVGETQYF; CDR3 DNA: TGTGCCAGCAGTTCGGACAGGGGGGTAGGAGAGACCCAGTACTTC; clone size: many; J gene: TRBJ2-5; D gene: TRBD1; V gene: TRBV7-2
CDR3 protein: CASSESGGGTDTQYF; CDR3 DNA: TGTGCCAGCAGTGAATCGGGCGGCGGGACAGATACGCAGTATTTT; clone size: NA; J gene: TRBJ2-3; D gene: NA; V gene: TRBV25-1
CDR3 protein: CASGLQGGKETQYF; CDR3 DNA: TGTGCCAGCGGCCTACAGGGGGGGAAAGAGACCCAGTACTTC; clone size: NA; J gene: TRBJ2-5; D gene: NA; V gene: TRBV2
CDR3 protein: CASSPAVGVGGYEQYF; CDR3 DNA: TGCGCCAGCAGCCCCGCCGTGGGGGTAGGAGGCTACGAGCAGTACTTC; clone size: many; J gene: TRBJ2-7; D gene: NA; V gene: TRBV5-1
CDR3 protein: CAISENSGGGTDTQYF; CDR3 DNA: TGTGCCATCAGTGAGAATAGCGGGGGAGGCACAGATACGCAGTATTTT; clone size: many; J gene: TRBJ2-3; D gene: TRBD2; V gene: TRBV10-3
CDR3 protein: CASSSPYRAGYIQYF; CDR3 DNA: TGTGCCAGCAGCAGCCCCTACAGGGCGGGATACATTCAGTACTTC; clone size: many; J gene: TRBJ2-4; D gene: NA; V gene: TRBV28
CDR3 protein: CASTPRLASIGGELFF; CDR3 DNA: TGTGCCAGCACCCCGAGACTAGCGAGCATAGGGGGGGAGCTGTTTTTT; clone size: many; J gene: TRBJ2-2; D gene: TRBD2; V gene: TRBV12-3/TRBV12-4
CDR3 protein: CASSEYIWTSGSQETQYF; CDR3 DNA: TGTGCCAGCAGTGAATACATTTGGACTAGCGGGAGCCAAGAGACCCAGTACTTC; clone size: NA; J gene: TRBJ2-5; D gene: TRBD2; V gene: TRBV6-1
CDR3 protein: CSARRTDTQYF; CDR3 DNA: TGCAGTGCTAGGCGAACAGATACGCAGTATTTT; clone size: NA; J gene: TRBJ2-3; D gene: NA; V gene: TRBV20-1